This T cell receptor beta chain derives from a study of graft-versus-host responses after intestinal transplantation. Study conclusions and caveats: Recipient bone marrow held GvH clones, some seen earlier in ileum or blood. Early declines in HvG clones that occurred post-transplant were associated with peak circulating GvH clone levels.

In regard to this clone: As yet, its antigen is unknown.

Germline CDR1 reads MNHNS; CDR2 reads SASEGT. CDR3 length equals 14 residues. Trimming took off 6 bases at V and 2 bases at J, with 12 bases between the two ends. Profiling relied on immunoSEQ multiplex PCR, and the TCRdb table lists in-frame clones only, not all of them. This table has around 39,000 clones, 89% appearing once. The chain joins TRBV6-1 to TRBJ2-3; tentatively, D is TRBD2 (6 bases). The sequence derives from a human patient who received an intestinal transplant, so some T cells may come from the graft donor. Sequences were derived from PBMCs, sampled 267 days after transplant. This CDR3 reads CASREGSHTDTQYF. CDR3 DNA: TGTGCCAGCAGGGAGGGCTCGCACACAGATACGCAGTATTTT.